The 2 T cell receptor beta chains listed next were all sequenced from one sample in a study of cytomegalovirus exposure and HLA in healthy donors. Sequenced by immunoSEQ multiplex PCR; TCRdb stores in-frame clones only, minus some. The sample has 150,000 to 250,000 clones; 70% to 85% are singletons. The sequenced material came from PBMCs. Source of these receptors: a woman aged 25 to 39 in good health and CMV-seropositive.

V usage is TRBV30 and J usage is TRBJ1-4; maybe TRBD1 (6 bases). The length of the CDR3 is 14 residues. V was pared by 3 bases and J by 7 bases, with 15 bases between. The germline V gene has CDR1 GTSNPN and CDR2 SVGIG (reference sequence). The CDR3 reads CAWSLRGGSEKLFF. DNA for the CDR3: TGTGCCTGGAGCCTGCGGGGGGGCTCTGAAAAACTGTTTTTT. Supplemented by reference TRBV30 and TRBJ1-4, the full variable domain reads SQTIHQWPATLVQPVGSPLSLECTVEGTSNPNLYWYRQAAGRGLQLLFYSVGIGQISSEVPQNLSASRPQDRQFILSSKKLLLSDSGFYLCAWSLRGGSEKLFFGSGTQLSVL.

The V and J genes are TRBV5-4 and TRBJ2-1; TRBD2 matches at 13 bases. V shed 4 bases, J shed 4 bases, and the junction held 2 bases outside the gene matches. This CDR3 has 15 amino acids. The germline CDR1 and CDR2 sequences are SGHNT and YYREEE (reference sequence). CDR3 sequence: CASSKTSGRYNEQFF. CDR3 coding DNA: TGTGCCAGCAGCAAGACTAGCGGGAGGTACAATGAGCAGTTCTTC.